Presented here are 7 T cell receptor beta chains from one specimen sequenced in a study of blood T cell repertoires in COVID-19. The table came from immunoSEQ multiplex PCR; TCRdb's copy has only in-frame clones and leaves some out. The sample yields hundreds of thousands of clones, approximately 83% seen once. The specimen sequenced was peripheral blood. These receptors were obtained from a woman between 35 and 50 years old with active or convalescent COVID-19.

This sequence joins TRBV27 and TRBJ2-2; D gene unclear. Trimming pared 8 bases from V and 6 bases from J, leaving 10 bases between. CDR3 length: 12 amino acids. Per the germline V gene, CDR1 is MNHEY and CDR2 is SMNVEV (reference sequence). The CDR3 loop is CASSSFAGELFF. DNA for the CDR3: TGTGCCAGCTCGTCTTTCGCCGGGGAGCTGTTTTTT.

DNA for the CDR3: TGTGCCAGCAGCGTAGGAGTAGCTAGGGGTCAAGAGACCCAGTACTTC. Translated, it gives CASSVGVARGQETQYF. J is TRBJ2-5 and V is TRBV9; TRBD1 is a possible D gene (5 bases). The V end was cut by 0 bases, the J end by 2 bases, with 14 bases between. Germline V gives CDR1 SGDLS, CDR2 YYNGEE. This CDR3 comprises 16 residues.

This sequence joins TRBV6-5 and TRBJ1-4, with D hard to call. Trimming cost V 8 bases and J 0 bases, with 10 bases left between them. This CDR3 spans 14 amino acids. The V gene's germline CDR1 is MNHEY and CDR2 SVGAGI. For the CDR3, the DNA is TGTGCCAGCGGGAGTGGAGCAACTAATGAAAAACTGTTTTTT. Translating it yields CASGSGATNEKLFF.

A note on this clone: Germline and junction disagree at one end, which may indicate a read error. The rearrangement joins TRBV7-2 to TRBJ2-1; TRBD2 might be the D (5 bases). CDR3 length: 12 residues. Germline lookup yields CDR1 SGHTA and CDR2 FQGNSA. CDR3 coding DNA: TGTGCCAGCAGCCTAGCTAGTTATGAGCAGTTCTTC. Its translation: CASSLASYEQFF.

V is TRBV3-1 (or the pseudogene TRBV3-2) and J is TRBJ1-1; D is possibly TRBD1 (6 bases). Trimming shortened V by 4 bases and J by 1 base, and 10 bases separated the two germline ends. The CDR3 length is 14 residues. The germline V gene has CDR1 LGHDT and CDR2 YNNKEL (reference sequence). This CDR3 reads CASSLRGQNTEAFF. The CDR3 DNA sequence: TGTGCCAGCAGCCTTAGGGGACAGAACACTGAAGCTTTCTTT.

This chain joins TRBV5-1 and TRBJ2-3, with 7 positions matching TRBD2. The CDR3 length is 16 residues. Germline CDR1 reads SGHRS; CDR2 reads YFSETQ. Unmatched junction bases numbered 7, after V lost 0 bases and J lost 3 bases. The CDR3 reads CASSLVGEGRTDTQYF. DNA for the CDR3: TGCGCCAGCAGCTTGGTCGGGGAGGGACGGACAGATACGCAGTATTTT.

The rearrangement joins TRBV27 to TRBJ1-4, with TRBD1 as a possible D gene (6 bases). The germline V gene encodes CDR1 MNHEY and CDR2 SMNVEV (reference sequence). There are 15 residues in the CDR3. V gave up 5 bases and J gave up 8 bases, with 18 bases separating them. DNA for the CDR3: TGTGCCAGCAGTGAGGGGACATCCAATATAGAAAAACTGTTTTTT. It specifies CASSEGTSNIEKLFF.